The sequence of this T cell receptor beta chain was determined in a study of Ad26.COV2.S vaccination and SARS-CoV-2 variants. The CDR3 has 13 residues. Trimming left V 6 bases short and J 13 bases short, with 18 bases between. Germline assignment: CDR1 MDHEN and CDR2 SYDVKM. Treatment meaning: about 20 received Ad26.COV2.S at low or high dose, single or two shots; a few received placebo; per-sample allocation not given. Collection of the samples took place on day 63 after the first injection of vaccine or placebo. Here immunoSEQ multiplex PCR was the method, and the copy in TCRdb shows in-frame clones only, minus some. The sample carries a few hundred thousand clones, 85% to 90% recorded once. This clone has a single count.

The sample in question was peripheral blood, obtained in a trial of Ad26.COV2.S vaccine versus placebo. The genes are TRBV28 and TRBJ2-2; the D gene is possibly TRBD1 (6 bases). The receptor was derived from a person between 18 and 65 years old who received the Ad26.COV2.S COVID-19 vaccine or a placebo. The CDR3 coding sequence is TGTGCCAGCAGGAACCTCCAGCAGGGGTGGCTGTTTTTT. It yields the protein CASRNLQQGWLFF.